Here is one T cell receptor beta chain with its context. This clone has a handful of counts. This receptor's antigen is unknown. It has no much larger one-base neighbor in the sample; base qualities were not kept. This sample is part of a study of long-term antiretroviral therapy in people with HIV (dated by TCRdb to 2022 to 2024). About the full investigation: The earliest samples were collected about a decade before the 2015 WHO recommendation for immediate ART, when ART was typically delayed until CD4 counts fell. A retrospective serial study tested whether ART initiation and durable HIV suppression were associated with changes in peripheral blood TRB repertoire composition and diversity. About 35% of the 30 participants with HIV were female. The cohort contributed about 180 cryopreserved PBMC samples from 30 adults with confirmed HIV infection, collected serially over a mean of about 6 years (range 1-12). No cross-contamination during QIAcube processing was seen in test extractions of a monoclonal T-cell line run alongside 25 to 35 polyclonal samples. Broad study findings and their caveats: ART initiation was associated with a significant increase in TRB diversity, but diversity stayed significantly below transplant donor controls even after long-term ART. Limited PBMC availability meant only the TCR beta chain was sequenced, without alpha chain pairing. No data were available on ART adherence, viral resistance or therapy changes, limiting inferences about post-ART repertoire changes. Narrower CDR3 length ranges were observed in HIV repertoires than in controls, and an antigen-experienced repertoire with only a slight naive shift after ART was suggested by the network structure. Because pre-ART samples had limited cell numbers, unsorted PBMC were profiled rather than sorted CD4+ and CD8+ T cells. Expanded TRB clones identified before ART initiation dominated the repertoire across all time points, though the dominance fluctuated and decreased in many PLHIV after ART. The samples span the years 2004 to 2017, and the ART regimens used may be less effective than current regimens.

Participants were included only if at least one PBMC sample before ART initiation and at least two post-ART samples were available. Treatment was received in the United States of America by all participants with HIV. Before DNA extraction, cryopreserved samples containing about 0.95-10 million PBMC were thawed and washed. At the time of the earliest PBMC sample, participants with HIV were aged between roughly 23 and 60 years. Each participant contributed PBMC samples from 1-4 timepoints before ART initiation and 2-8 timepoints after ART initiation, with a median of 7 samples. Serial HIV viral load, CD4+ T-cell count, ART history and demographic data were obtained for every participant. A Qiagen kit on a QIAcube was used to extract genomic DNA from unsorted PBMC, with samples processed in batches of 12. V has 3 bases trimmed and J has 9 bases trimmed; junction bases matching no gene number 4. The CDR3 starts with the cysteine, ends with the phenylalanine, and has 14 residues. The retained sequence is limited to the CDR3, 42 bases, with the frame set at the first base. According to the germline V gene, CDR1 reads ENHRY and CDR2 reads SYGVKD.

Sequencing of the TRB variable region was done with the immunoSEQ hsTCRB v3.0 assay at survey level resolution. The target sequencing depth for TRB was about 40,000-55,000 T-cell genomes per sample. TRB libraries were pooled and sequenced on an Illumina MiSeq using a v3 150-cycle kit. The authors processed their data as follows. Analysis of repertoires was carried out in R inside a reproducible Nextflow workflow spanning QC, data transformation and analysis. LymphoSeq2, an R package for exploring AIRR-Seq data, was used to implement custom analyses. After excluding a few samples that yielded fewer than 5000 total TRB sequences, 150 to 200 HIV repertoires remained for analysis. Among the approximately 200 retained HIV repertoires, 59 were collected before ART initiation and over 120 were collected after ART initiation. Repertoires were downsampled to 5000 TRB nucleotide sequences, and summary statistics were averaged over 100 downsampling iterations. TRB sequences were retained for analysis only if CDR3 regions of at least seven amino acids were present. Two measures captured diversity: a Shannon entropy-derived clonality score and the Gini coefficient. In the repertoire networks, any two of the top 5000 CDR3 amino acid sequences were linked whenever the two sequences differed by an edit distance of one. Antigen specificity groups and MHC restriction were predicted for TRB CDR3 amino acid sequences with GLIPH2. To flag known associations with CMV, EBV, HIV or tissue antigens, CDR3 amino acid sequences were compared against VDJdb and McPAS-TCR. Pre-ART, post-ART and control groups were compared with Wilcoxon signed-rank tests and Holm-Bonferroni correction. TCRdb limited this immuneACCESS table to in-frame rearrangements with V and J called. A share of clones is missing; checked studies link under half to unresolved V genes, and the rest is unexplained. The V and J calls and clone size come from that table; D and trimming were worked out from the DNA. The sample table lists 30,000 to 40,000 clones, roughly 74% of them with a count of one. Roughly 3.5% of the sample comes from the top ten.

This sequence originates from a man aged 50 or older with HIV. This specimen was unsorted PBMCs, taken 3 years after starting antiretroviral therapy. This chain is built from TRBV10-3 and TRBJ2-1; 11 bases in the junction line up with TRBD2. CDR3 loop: CAISDGTSGFEQFF. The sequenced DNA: TGTGCCATCAGTGACGGGACTAGCGGATTTGAGCAGTTCTTC.